A selection of T cell receptor beta chains follows, all from one sample in a study of blood T cell repertoires in COVID-19. The data were produced by immunoSEQ multiplex PCR, yet TCRdb's version contains in-frame clones alone and is incomplete. The table records nearly 350,000 clones, about 90% of them present only once. The specimen sequenced was PBMCs or T cells enriched from blood (not recorded which). The receptors originated from a woman under 40 who had recovered from COVID-19. Each CDR3 is given with its conserved first and last residue. A D gene is named only where the DNA matches it firmly. Clone size appears in some rows only: once, few, many, or a class for an expanded clone.

v_call: TRBV5-1; clone_size: -; j_call: TRBJ2-1; d_call: -; cdr3_aa: CASIRGNEQFF; cdr3_nt: TGCGCCAGCATCCGGGGGAATGAGCAGTTCTTC
v_call: TRBV7-9; clone_size: -; j_call: TRBJ2-1; d_call: TRBD1; cdr3_aa: CASSVPGQGHNEQFF; cdr3_nt: TGTGCCAGCAGCGTACCGGGACAGGGCCACAATGAGCAGTTCTTC
v_call: TRBV15; clone_size: -; j_call: TRBJ1-5; d_call: -; cdr3_aa: CATSRAGSNQPQHF; cdr3_nt: TGTGCCACCAGCAGAGCAGGGAGCAATCAGCCCCAGCATTTT
v_call: TRBV28; clone_size: -; j_call: TRBJ2-2; d_call: TRBD1; cdr3_aa: CASSFGRGRIGPGELFF; cdr3_nt: TGTGCCAGCAGTTTTGGCAGGGGGCGGATTGGCCCCGGGGAGCTGTTTTTT
v_call: TRBV19; clone_size: -; j_call: TRBJ1-5; d_call: -; cdr3_aa: CASSIGGTVGQPQHF; cdr3_nt: TGTGCCAGTAGTATCGGCGGCACCGTCGGTCAGCCCCAGCATTTT
v_call: TRBV5-1; clone_size: -; j_call: TRBJ2-1; d_call: -; cdr3_aa: CASSARDSSYNEQFF; cdr3_nt: TGCGCCAGCAGCGCCCGGGACTCCAGTTACAATGAGCAGTTCTTC
v_call: TRBV15; clone_size: -; j_call: TRBJ1-1; d_call: TRBD1; cdr3_aa: CATSTRQGEEAFF; cdr3_nt: TGTGCCACCAGCACCCGACAGGGGGAAGAAGCTTTCTTT
v_call: TRBV7-9; clone_size: -; j_call: TRBJ1-1; d_call: TRBD1; cdr3_aa: CASSLDRGTEAFF; cdr3_nt: TGTGCCAGCAGCCTAGACAGGGGCACTGAAGCTTTCTTT
v_call: TRBV7-6; clone_size: -; j_call: TRBJ2-7; d_call: TRBD2; cdr3_aa: CASSIRLAGFEMGEQYF; cdr3_nt: TGTGCCAGCAGCATACGATTAGCGGGTTTCGAAATGGGGGAGCAGTACTTC
v_call: TRBV20-1; clone_size: -; j_call: TRBJ1-5; d_call: -; cdr3_aa: CSASDAGAQPQHF; cdr3_nt: TGCAGTGCTAGTGATGCAGGGGCCCAGCCCCAGCATTTT
v_call: TRBV6-2/TRBV6-3; clone_size: few; j_call: TRBJ2-3; d_call: -; cdr3_aa: CASSPGKPETDTQYF; cdr3_nt: TGTGCCAGCAGTCCCGGTAAGCCCGAGACAGATACGCAGTATTTT
v_call: TRBV28; clone_size: -; j_call: TRBJ1-2; d_call: -; cdr3_aa: CASSSRDNGYTF; cdr3_nt: TGTGCCAGCAGTTCCCGGGACAATGGCTACACCTTC
v_call: TRBV4-1; clone_size: -; j_call: TRBJ2-4; d_call: -; cdr3_aa: CASSQDHSNIQYF; cdr3_nt: TGCGCCAGCAGCCAAGATCACTCAAACATTCAGTACTTC
v_call: TRBV9; clone_size: -; j_call: TRBJ1-6; d_call: -; cdr3_aa: CASSVEADPRNSPLHF; cdr3_nt: TGTGCCAGCAGCGTAGAGGCGGATCCGAGAAATTCACCCCTCCACTTT
v_call: TRBV30; clone_size: -; j_call: TRBJ1-1; d_call: -; cdr3_aa: CAWSVGVGIGRTEAFF; cdr3_nt: TGTGCCTGGAGTGTAGGGGTAGGGATCGGGAGGACTGAAGCTTTCTTT
v_call: TRBV7-6; clone_size: -; j_call: TRBJ2-1; d_call: TRBD2; cdr3_aa: CASSLQASGGNEQFF; cdr3_nt: TGTGCCAGCAGCTTACAGGCTAGCGGGGGGAATGAGCAGTTCTTC
v_call: TRBV5-3; clone_size: -; j_call: TRBJ1-5; d_call: -; cdr3_aa: CARSPGTHYSNQPQHF; cdr3_nt: TGTGCCAGAAGCCCGGGGACACACTATAGCAATCAGCCCCAGCATTTT
v_call: TRBV9; clone_size: few; j_call: TRBJ1-5; d_call: TRBD1; cdr3_aa: CASSVGTGDQPQHF; cdr3_nt: TGTGCCAGCAGCGTAGGGACAGGGGACCAGCCCCAGCATTTT
v_call: TRBV5-4; clone_size: few; j_call: TRBJ1-2; d_call: -; cdr3_aa: CASSPTSYKGYGYTF; cdr3_nt: TGTGCCAGCAGCCCCACATCTTATAAGGGGTATGGCTACACCTTC
v_call: TRBV25-1; clone_size: -; j_call: TRBJ1-6; d_call: -; cdr3_aa: CASSEYEALSPLHF; cdr3_nt: TGTGCCAGCAGTGAATATGAGGCACTTTCACCCCTCCACTTT
v_call: TRBV7-9; clone_size: -; j_call: TRBJ2-7; d_call: -; cdr3_aa: CASSQGDEQYF; cdr3_nt: TGTGCCAGCAGCCAAGGGGACGAGCAGTACTTC
v_call: TRBV6-1; clone_size: -; j_call: TRBJ2-7; d_call: -; cdr3_aa: CASSEAHSYEQYF; cdr3_nt: TGTGCCAGCAGTGAAGCCCACTCCTACGAGCAGTACTTC
v_call: TRBV11-3; clone_size: -; j_call: TRBJ2-7; d_call: TRBD1; cdr3_aa: CASSSRDRAYEQYF; cdr3_nt: TGTGCCAGCAGCTCTCGGGACAGGGCCTACGAGCAGTACTTC
v_call: TRBV24-1; clone_size: -; j_call: TRBJ2-7; d_call: TRBD1; cdr3_aa: CATSDGGQGDSYEQYF; cdr3_nt: TGTGCCACCAGTGATGGGGGACAGGGCGACTCCTACGAGCAGTACTTC
v_call: TRBV5-5; clone_size: -; j_call: TRBJ2-4; d_call: -; cdr3_aa: CASSPSLLAKNIQYF; cdr3_nt: TGTGCCAGCAGCCCCTCTCTACTAGCCAAAAACATTCAGTACTTC
v_call: TRBV28; clone_size: -; j_call: TRBJ1-1; d_call: TRBD1; cdr3_aa: CASTGQQIYRDRSNTEAFF; cdr3_nt: TGTGCCAGCACCGGCCAGCAGATTTACCGGGACAGGTCGAACACTGAAGCTTTCTTT
v_call: TRBV9; clone_size: -; j_call: TRBJ2-3; d_call: TRBD2; cdr3_aa: CASSGTFRGGRDTQYF; cdr3_nt: TGTGCCAGCAGCGGCACTTTCCGGGGGGGAAGAGATACGCAGTATTTT
v_call: TRBV6-5; clone_size: -; j_call: TRBJ1-2; d_call: -; cdr3_aa: CASSYSPWGDGYTF; cdr3_nt: TGTGCCAGCAGTTACTCGCCGTGGGGAGACGGCTACACCTTC
v_call: TRBV6-4; clone_size: -; j_call: TRBJ1-1; d_call: -; cdr3_aa: CASSDYPGNTEAFF; cdr3_nt: TGTGCCAGCAGTGACTACCCGGGGAACACTGAAGCTTTCTTT
v_call: TRBV2; clone_size: -; j_call: TRBJ1-3; d_call: -; cdr3_aa: CASSVRTDSGNTIYF; cdr3_nt: TGTGCCAGCAGTGTCCGGACAGACTCTGGAAACACCATATATTTT
v_call: TRBV6-5; clone_size: -; j_call: TRBJ2-7; d_call: TRBD1; cdr3_aa: CASSRADRAAYEQYF; cdr3_nt: TGTGCCAGCAGTCGAGCGGACAGGGCCGCCTACGAGCAGTACTTC
v_call: TRBV10-3; clone_size: -; j_call: TRBJ2-1; d_call: -; cdr3_aa: CAISEPIPDWYNEQFF; cdr3_nt: TGTGCCATCAGTGAGCCCATACCGGACTGGTACAATGAGCAGTTCTTC
v_call: TRBV10-3; clone_size: few; j_call: TRBJ2-3; d_call: TRBD2; cdr3_aa: CATSWTSGGTDTQYF; cdr3_nt: TGTGCCACCTCCTGGACTAGCGGGGGCACAGATACGCAGTATTTT
v_call: TRBV15; clone_size: few; j_call: TRBJ1-2; d_call: TRBD1; cdr3_aa: CATSRGGTGGNGYTF; cdr3_nt: TGTGCCACCAGCAGAGGAGGGACAGGGGGCAATGGCTACACCTTC
v_call: TRBV2; clone_size: -; j_call: TRBJ2-1; d_call: TRBD2; cdr3_aa: CASDWTSGAVEQFF; cdr3_nt: TGTGCCAGCGATTGGACTAGCGGGGCTGTAGAGCAGTTCTTC
v_call: TRBV5-6; clone_size: -; j_call: TRBJ2-7; d_call: -; cdr3_aa: CASSFSGGTYEQYF; cdr3_nt: TGTGCCAGCAGCTTCAGTGGCGGGACCTACGAGCAGTACTTC
v_call: TRBV18; clone_size: once; j_call: TRBJ1-3; d_call: -; cdr3_aa: CASSMETGNTIYF; cdr3_nt: TGTGCCAGCTCAATGGAGACTGGAAACACCATATATTTT
v_call: TRBV18; clone_size: -; j_call: TRBJ1-2; d_call: TRBD1; cdr3_aa: CASSPGQGVRGYTF; cdr3_nt: TGTGCCAGCTCACCGGGGCAGGGGGTCCGTGGCTACACCTTC
v_call: TRBV20-1; clone_size: once; j_call: TRBJ2-7; d_call: -; cdr3_aa: CSARDGYEQYF; cdr3_nt: TGCAGTGCGCGGGACGGCTACGAGCAGTACTTC